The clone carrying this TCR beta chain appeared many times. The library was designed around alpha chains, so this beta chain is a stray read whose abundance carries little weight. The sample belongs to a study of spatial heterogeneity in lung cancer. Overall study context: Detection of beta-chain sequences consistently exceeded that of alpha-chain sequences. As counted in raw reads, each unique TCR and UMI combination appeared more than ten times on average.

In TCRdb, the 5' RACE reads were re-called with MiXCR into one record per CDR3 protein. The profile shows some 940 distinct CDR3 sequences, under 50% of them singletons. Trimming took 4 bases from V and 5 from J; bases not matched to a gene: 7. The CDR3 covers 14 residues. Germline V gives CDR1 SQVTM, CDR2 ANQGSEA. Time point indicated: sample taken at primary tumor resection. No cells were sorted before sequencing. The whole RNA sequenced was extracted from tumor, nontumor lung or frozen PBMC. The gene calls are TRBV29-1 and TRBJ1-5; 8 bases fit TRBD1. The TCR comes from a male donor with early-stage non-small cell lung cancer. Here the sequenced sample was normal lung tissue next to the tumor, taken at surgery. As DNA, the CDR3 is TGCAGCGTTGGGACAGGGAACGTAGATCAGCCCCAGCATTTT. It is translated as CSVGTGNVDQPQHF.